This record concerns one T cell receptor (beta chain) sequence. TCRdb re-called the 5' RACE reads and shows each CDR3 protein once, DNA omitted. This sample contains around 100,000 distinct CDR3 sequences. The data derive from a study of T cells expressing NK-cell markers. This TCR derives from a woman between 18 and 75 years old in good health. Sequences were obtained from blood T cells: a sorted CD56 or NKG2C T cell subset, CD4+ or CD8+ T cells, or bulk PBMC T cells (not recorded which).

The chain's CDR3 is CASSQVGEGANVLTF. The gene calls are TRBV3-1 and TRBJ2-6; TCRdb reports TRBD1, a call that lacks DNA to check it against. The CDR3 has 15 amino acids. Germline V CDR1 and CDR2: LGHDT, YNNKEL (reference sequence).